Listed below are T cell receptor beta chains from one sample, sequenced in a study of blood T cell repertoires in COVID-19. Clones were read by immunoSEQ multiplex PCR, and TCRdb kept only the in-frame ones, dropping some. This sample has about 82,000 clones, with around 80% found just once. The sample was peripheral blood. Receptors originate from a woman between 40 and 55 years old with active or convalescent COVID-19. Each CDR3 is given with its conserved first and last residue. Each record gives: V gene, CDR3 protein.

>TRBV9
CASSAGLAGGTTDTQYF
>TRBV19
CASSINRANTGELFF
>TRBV29-1
CSGTGWADTQYF
>TRBV27
CASSLQDTGELFF
>TRBV27
CASSPLGGTGNYGYTF
>TRBV4-2
CASSQGSGQGGETQYF
>TRBV18
CASSPGTGAMGQFF
>TRBV11-2
CASKLGLAGEAQYF
>TRBV10-3
CAISVRAAGEQYF
>TRBV9
CASSVGGNGGDEQFF
>TRBV7-9
CASSLGRGDTEAFF
>TRBV4-1
CASSLDSSNQPQHF
>TRBV5-1
CASSLTGYEQYF
>TRBV5-5
CASSLTEDTQYF
>TRBV19
CASTGVVTEAFF
>TRBV7-3
CASSLNAYTGELFF
>TRBV6-6
CASSQSYRTGYGYTF
>TRBV28
CASSLRYEQYF
>TRBV9
CASSYTGSSTDTQYF
>TRBV7-9
CASSLGQGAGAYEQYF
>TRBV15
CATSGDTGKPQHF
>TRBV9
CASSVGAGKSSGNTIYF
>TRBV21-1
CASSSSSREETYEQYF
>TRBV6-5
CASSYGTGTGYYEQYF
>TRBV19
CASSYDPGDEQYF
>TRBV10-1
CASSLTGQSYEQYF
>TRBV5-1
CASSLGQMNTEAFF
>TRBV29-1
CSVERADRVQETQYF
>TRBV7-9
CASSHPSGNYNEQFF
>TRBV4-2
CASSQGQGGNQPQHF
>TRBV29-1
CSVDGGVSTDTQYF
>TRBV2
CASSSGTGGYGYTF